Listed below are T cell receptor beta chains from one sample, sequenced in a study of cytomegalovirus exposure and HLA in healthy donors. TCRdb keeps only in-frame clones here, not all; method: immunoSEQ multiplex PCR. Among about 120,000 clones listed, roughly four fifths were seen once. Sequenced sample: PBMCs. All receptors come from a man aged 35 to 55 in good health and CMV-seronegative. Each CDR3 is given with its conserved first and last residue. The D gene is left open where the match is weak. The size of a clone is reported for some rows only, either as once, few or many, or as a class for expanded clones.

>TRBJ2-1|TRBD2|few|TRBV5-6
TGTGCCAGCAGCTTGGGGACTAGCGGGGGGGAGCAGTTCTTC
CASSLGTSGGEQFF
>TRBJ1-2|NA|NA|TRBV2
TGTGCCAGCAGTCTACAGGTCGTCTCTAACTATGGCTACACCTTC
CASSLQVVSNYGYTF
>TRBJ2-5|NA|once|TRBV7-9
TGTGCCAGTAGCCGGTACACAGCGGAAGAGACCCAGTACTTC
CASSRYTAEETQYF
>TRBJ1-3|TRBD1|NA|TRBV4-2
TGTGCCAGCAGCCAAGATCCGGGGACAGGGGGTAGCACCATATATTTT
CASSQDPGTGGSTIYF
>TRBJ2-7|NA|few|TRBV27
TGTGCCAGCAGTCACCGGGGCTACGAGCAGTACTTC
CASSHRGYEQYF
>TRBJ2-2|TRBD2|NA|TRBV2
TGTGCCAGCAGTGGGCCCAGCGGGAGGGCACCCACCGGGGAGCTGTTTTTT
CASSGPSGRAPTGELFF
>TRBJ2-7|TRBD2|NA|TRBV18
TGTGCCAGCTCACCAAGGACTAGCGGGAGCTACGAGCAGTACTTC
CASSPRTSGSYEQYF
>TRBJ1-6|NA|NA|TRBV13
TGTGCCAGCAGCTTAGACGGTTCACCCCTCCACTTT
CASSLDGSPLHF
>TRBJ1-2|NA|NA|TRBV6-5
TGTGCCAGCAGTTTGGACCTTTGGGGTGGAGGTGGCTACACCTTC
CASSLDLWGGGGYTF
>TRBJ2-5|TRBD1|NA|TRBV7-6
TGTGCCAGCAGCTCGAAGGGGGCTAGGGGAGAGACCCAGTACTTC
CASSSKGARGETQYF
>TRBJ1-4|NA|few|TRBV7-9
TGTGCCAGCAGCGCTCCCCAGGGTGCTAATGAAAAACTGTTTTTT
CASSAPQGANEKLFF
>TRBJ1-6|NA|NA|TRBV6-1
TGTGCCAGCAGTGAAGCCCCCCCGGCCGCGGCTTGGTCACCCCTCCACTTT
CASSEAPPAAAWSPLHF
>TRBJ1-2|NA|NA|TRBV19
TGTGCCAGTACCCACAGGAAAGAGGATGGCTACACCTTC
CASTHRKEDGYTF
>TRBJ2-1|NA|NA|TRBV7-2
TGTGCCAGCAGCTTAGTAACTTATTACAATGAGCAGTTCTTC
CASSLVTYYNEQFF
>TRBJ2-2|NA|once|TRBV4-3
TGCGCCAGCAGCCAAGCAGGGTACAGGACCGGGGAGCTGTTTTTT
CASSQAGYRTGELFF
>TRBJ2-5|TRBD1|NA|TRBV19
TGTGCCAGTAGTATGGTAGGACAGGGGGAAGAGACCCAGTACTTC
CASSMVGQGEETQYF
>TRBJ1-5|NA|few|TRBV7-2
TGTGCCAGCAGCTTACTTAGCAATCAGCCCCAGCATTTT
CASSLLSNQPQHF
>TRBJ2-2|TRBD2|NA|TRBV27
TGTGCCAGCAGTTTACCCAGCGGGAGTGACACCGGGGAGCTGTTTTTT
CASSLPSGSDTGELFF
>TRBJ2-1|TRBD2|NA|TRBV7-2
TGTGCCAGCAGCTTGGCTAGCGGGGTGAACAATGAGCAGTTCTTC
CASSLASGVNNEQFF
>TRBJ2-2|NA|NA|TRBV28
TGTGCCAGCAGTTCGCCGGGACACCGGAACACCGGGGAGCTGTTTTTT
CASSSPGHRNTGELFF
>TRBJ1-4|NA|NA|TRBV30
TGTGCCTGGAGTGACGGGGGGAAACTGTTTTTT
CAWSDGGKLFF
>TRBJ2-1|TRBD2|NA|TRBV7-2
TGTGCCAGCACGCCACCCGGGGCTAGCGGTTATTACAATGAGCAGTTCTTC
CASTPPGASGYYNEQFF
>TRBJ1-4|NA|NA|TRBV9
TGTGCCAGCAGCGTAGGGCTTGGTAATGAAAAACTGTTTTTT
CASSVGLGNEKLFF
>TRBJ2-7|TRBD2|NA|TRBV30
TGTGCCGGCTCTAGCGGGGGCCGATTCAGCCACGAGCAGTACTTC
CAGSSGGRFSHEQYF
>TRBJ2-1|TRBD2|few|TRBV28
TGTGCCAGCAGTTTATGGGTGCTAGCGGGAGGGCCCGGGGAGCAGTTCTTC
CASSLWVLAGGPGEQFF
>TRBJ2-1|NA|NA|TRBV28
TGTGCCAGCAGTTTCCCGGGGAACAATGAGCAGTTCTTC
CASSFPGNNEQFF
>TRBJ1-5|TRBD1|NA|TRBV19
TGTGCCAGTAGTCCAGGGGGCATTCAGCCCCAGCATTTT
CASSPGGIQPQHF
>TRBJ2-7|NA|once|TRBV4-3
TGCGCCAGCAGCCAAGATTTGGGGTTAGGTGGGAGCTACGAGCAGTACTTC
CASSQDLGLGGSYEQYF
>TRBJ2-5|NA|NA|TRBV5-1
TGCGCCAGCAGCCCCGGGCAAGAGACCCAGTACTTC
CASSPGQETQYF
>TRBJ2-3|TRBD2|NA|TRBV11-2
TGTGCCAGCAGCTCAAATCCACTAGCGGGAGGAGGAGATACGCAGTATTTT
CASSSNPLAGGGDTQYF
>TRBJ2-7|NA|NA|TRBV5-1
TGCGCCAGCAGCCTCGACTGGAGCGACTACGAGCAGTACTTC
CASSLDWSDYEQYF
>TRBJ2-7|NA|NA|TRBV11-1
TGTGCCAGCAGCTTTGACAGAATACTTCAAGTTTCCTACGAGCAGTACTTC
CASSFDRILQVSYEQYF
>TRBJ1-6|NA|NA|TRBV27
TGTGCCAGCAGTTTCCGGGATACCTATAATTCACCCCTCCACTTT
CASSFRDTYNSPLHF
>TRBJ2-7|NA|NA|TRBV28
TGTGCCAGCAGTTTATCGAGGGACGAGCAGTACTTC
CASSLSRDEQYF
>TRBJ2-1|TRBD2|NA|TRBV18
TGTGCCAGCTCACCAACTCTAGCGGGGTACAATGAGCAGTTCTTC
CASSPTLAGYNEQFF